Listed below are T cell receptor beta chains from one sample, sequenced in a study of CD8+CD57+ T cells in acquired aplastic anemia. TCRdb fed the reads into MiXCR, producing one record per CDR3 protein. The sample contains more than 150,000 distinct CDR3 sequences, around 50% of which appear only once. The specimen sequenced was sorted CD4+, CD8+, or CD8+CD57+ T cells (not recorded which) from PBMCs. The receptors here all came from a human donor with aplastic anemia. Both conserved end residues are part of each CDR3. Fields, in order: clone size, J gene, V gene, CDR3 length, D gene, CDR3 protein, CDR3 DNA. A D gene is named only where the DNA matches it firmly. Only some rows state a clone size, as once, few, many or a class for expanded clones.

NA,TRBJ1-2,TRBV29-1,11,TRBD1,CSVEGQGGYTF,TGCAGCGTTGAGGGACAGGGAGGCTACACCTTC
many,TRBJ2-5,TRBV11-1,15,TRBD1,CASSRQGVGLETQYF,TGTGCCAGCAGCAGACAGGGTGTAGGCCTAGAGACCCAGTACTTC
NA,TRBJ2-1,TRBV7-9,13,NA,CASSSTTSNEQFF,TGTGCCAGCAGCTCAACGACTAGCAATGAGCAGTTCTTC
NA,TRBJ2-1,TRBV7-3,12,TRBD2,CASSSGLAKQFF,TGTGCCAGCAGCTCGGGACTAGCGAAGCAGTTCTTC
NA,TRBJ1-2,TRBV7-9,11,NA,CASSLTHGYTF,TGTGCCAGCAGCTTGACCCATGGCTACACCTTC
NA,TRBJ1-2,TRBV29-1,12,NA,CSVTHAKDVYTF,TGCAGCGTTACCCATGCGAAGGATGTCTACACCTTC
NA,TRBJ2-7,TRBV30,12,NA,CAWSAQSYEQYF,TGTGCCTGGAGTGCCCAGTCCTACGAGCAGTACTTC
NA,TRBJ2-2,TRBV5-1,15,TRBD1,CASRRRQGGAGELFF,TGCGCCAGCAGAAGGAGACAGGGGGGGGCCGGGGAGCTGTTTTTT
many,TRBJ2-1,TRBV13,14,TRBD2,CASSSSGGINEQFF,TGTGCCAGCAGCTCAAGCGGGGGGATCAATGAGCAGTTCTTC
NA,TRBJ2-7,TRBV20-1,14,TRBD2,CSAAPSGRGNEQYF,TGCAGTGCAGCTCCTAGCGGGAGAGGGAACGAGCAGTACTTC
NA,TRBJ2-3,TRBV24-1,15,NA,CATSDYRDSTDTQYF,TGTGCCACCAGTGACTACCGGGACAGCACAGATACGCAGTATTTT
few,TRBJ2-7,TRBV4-1,15,TRBD2,CASSQGGTSGHEQYF,TGCGCCAGCAGCCAGGGGGGGACTAGCGGCCACGAGCAGTACTTC
NA,TRBJ1-2,TRBV7-9,13,TRBD1,CASSWDRAGGYTF,TGTGCCAGCAGCTGGGACAGGGCTGGTGGCTACACCTTC
many,TRBJ2-1,TRBV5-1,15,TRBD2,CASSQKTSGSREQFF,TGCGCCAGCAGTCAAAAGACTAGCGGGTCTCGGGAGCAGTTCTTC
NA,TRBJ2-5,TRBV15,15,TRBD1,CATSSRRDRGETQYF,TGTGCCACCAGCAGCCGCCGGGACAGGGGAGAGACCCAGTACTTC
NA,TRBJ2-2,TRBV20-1,17,NA,CSARDRLGASNTRELFF,TGCAGTGCTAGAGATCGATTAGGGGCCTCGAACACCAGGGAGCTGTTTTTT
many,TRBJ2-7,TRBV25-1,14,NA,CATNREDGSYEQYF,TGTGCCACCAATAGGGAGGACGGCTCCTACGAGCAGTACTTC
few,TRBJ2-3,TRBV24-1,11,NA,CATSAVDTQYF,TGTGCCACCAGTGCCGTGGATACGCAGTATTTT
many,TRBJ2-5,TRBV7-3,13,NA,CASSSQAAGTQYF,TGTGCCAGCAGCTCTCAGGCCGCGGGGACCCAGTACTTC
NA,TRBJ2-3,TRBV20-1,16,TRBD2,CSARVGAGGSRDTQYF,TGCAGTGCTAGAGTGGGAGCGGGGGGAAGTCGAGATACGCAGTATTTT
many,TRBJ1-1,TRBV24-1,13,NA,CATRNTAYTEAFF,TGTGCCACCAGAAACACAGCTTACACTGAAGCTTTCTTT
many,TRBJ2-7,TRBV6-1,14,TRBD1,CASSVDRGLYEQYF,TGTGCCAGCAGTGTGGACAGGGGGCTATACGAGCAGTACTTC
many,TRBJ1-2,TRBV6-5,14,TRBD1,CASSYGTGVAGYTF,TGTGCCAGCAGTTACGGGACAGGGGTAGCTGGCTACACCTTC
NA,TRBJ1-5,TRBV7-8,16,TRBD1,CASSRTGRDSNQPQHF,TGTGCCAGCAGCCGGACAGGGAGGGATAGCAATCAGCCCCAGCATTTT
few,TRBJ2-4,TRBV4-1,15,NA,CASSPLGGGKNIQYF,TGCGCCAGCAGCCCCCTTGGAGGGGGCAAAAACATTCAGTACTTC
NA,TRBJ2-5,TRBV30,15,TRBD1,CAWSHGTGSRETQYF,TGTGCCTGGAGTCACGGGACAGGGAGCCGGGAGACCCAGTACTTC
NA,TRBJ1-2,TRBV11-1,17,TRBD1,CASSPPGTGGAGNGYTF,TGTGCCAGCAGCCCACCCGGGACAGGGGGCGCGGGGAATGGCTACACCTTC
many,TRBJ2-2,TRBV2,14,NA,CASRGLANTGELFF,TGTGCCAGCAGAGGTCTAGCAAACACCGGGGAGCTGTTTTTT
NA,TRBJ1-6,TRBV20-1,14,TRBD1,CSASDGQGNSPLHF,TGCAGTGCTAGTGACGGACAGGGAAATTCACCCCTCCACTTT